The source of this TCR beta chain is a study of blood T cell repertoires in COVID-19. About the study: Nucleic acid was either cDNA or gDNA, and it came from T cells, B-cell-depleted T cells, or PBMCs.

The table came from immunoSEQ multiplex PCR; TCRdb's copy has only in-frame clones and leaves some out. The table includes roughly 280,000 clones, approximately 87% detected once. The TCR was taken from a man aged 60-69 years who had recovered from COVID-19. The sample taken for sequencing was peripheral blood.

CDR3 sequence reads: CASSLVGQAGETQYF. As DNA, the CDR3 is TGTGCCAGCAGCTTGGTCGGGCAAGCGGGAGAGACCCAGTACTTC. The chain has TRBV7-2 and TRBJ2-5; maybe TRBD2 (6 bases). Trimming removed 3 bases from V and 4 bases from J, with 15 bases in between. Germline CDR1 and CDR2: SGHTA and FQGNSA. The CDR3 sequence is 15 residues long. Full variable domain (rest looked up from reference TRBV7-2 and TRBJ2-5): GAGVSQSPSNKVTEKGKDVELRCDPISGHTALYWYRQSLGQGLEFLIYFQGNSAPDKSGLPSDRFSAERTGGSVSTLTIQRTQQEDSAVYLCASSLVGQAGETQYFGPGTRLLVL.